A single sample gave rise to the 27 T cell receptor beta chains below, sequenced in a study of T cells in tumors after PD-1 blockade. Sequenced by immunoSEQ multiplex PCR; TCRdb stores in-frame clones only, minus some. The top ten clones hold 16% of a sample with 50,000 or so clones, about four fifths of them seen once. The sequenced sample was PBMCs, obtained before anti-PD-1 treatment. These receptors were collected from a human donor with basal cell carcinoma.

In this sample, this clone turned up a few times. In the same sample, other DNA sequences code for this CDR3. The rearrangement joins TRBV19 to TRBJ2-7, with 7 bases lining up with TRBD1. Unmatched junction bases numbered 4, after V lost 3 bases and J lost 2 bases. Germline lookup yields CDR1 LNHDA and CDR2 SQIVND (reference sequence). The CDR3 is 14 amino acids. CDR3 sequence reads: CASSIGQETYEQYF. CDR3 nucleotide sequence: TGTGCCAGTAGTATCGGACAGGAAACCTACGAGCAGTACTTC. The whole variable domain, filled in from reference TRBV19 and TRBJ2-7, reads DGGITQSPKYLFRKEGQNVTLSCEQNLNHDAMYWYRQDPGQGLRLIYYSQIVNDFQKGDIAEGYSVSREKKESFPLTVTSAQKNPTAFYLCASSIGQETYEQYFGPGTRLTVT.

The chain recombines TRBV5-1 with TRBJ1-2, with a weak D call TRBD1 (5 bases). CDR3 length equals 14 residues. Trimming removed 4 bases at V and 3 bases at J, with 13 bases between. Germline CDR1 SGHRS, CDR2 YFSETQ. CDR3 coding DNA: TGCGCCAGCAGCGGTACAGCGGGGGACTATGGCTACACCTTC. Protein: CASSGTAGDYGYTF.

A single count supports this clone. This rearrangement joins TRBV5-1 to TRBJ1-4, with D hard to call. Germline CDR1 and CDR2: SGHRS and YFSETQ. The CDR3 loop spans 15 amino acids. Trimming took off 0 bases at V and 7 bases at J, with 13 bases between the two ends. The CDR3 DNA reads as TGCGCCAGCAGCTTGGGACCCCAAAGAGGTGAAAAACTGTTTTTT. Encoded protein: CASSLGPQRGEKLFF.

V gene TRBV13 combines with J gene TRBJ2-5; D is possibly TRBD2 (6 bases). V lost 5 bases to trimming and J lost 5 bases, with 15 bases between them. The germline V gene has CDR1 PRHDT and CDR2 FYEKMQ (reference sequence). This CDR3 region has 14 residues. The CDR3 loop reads CASSPYGGAETQYF. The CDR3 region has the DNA TGTGCCAGCAGCCCCTACGGCGGGGCGGAGACCCAGTACTTC.

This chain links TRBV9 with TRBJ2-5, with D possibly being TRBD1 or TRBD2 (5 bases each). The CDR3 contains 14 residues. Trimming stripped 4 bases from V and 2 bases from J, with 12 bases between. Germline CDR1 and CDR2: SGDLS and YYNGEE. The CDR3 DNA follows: TGTGCCAGCAGCCCCAATTGGGGGCAAGAGACCCAGTACTTC. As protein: CASSPNWGQETQYF.

The CDR3 DNA reads as TGTGCCAGCAGCGCCTACGGGGGGGGTAATGAAAAACTGTTTTTT. Amino acids: CASSAYGGGNEKLFF. The rearrangement joins TRBV3-1 (or the pseudogene TRBV3-2) to TRBJ1-4, with a weak D call TRBD1 (5 bases). Trimming removed 5 bases from V and 4 bases from J, with 14 bases in between. Per germline, CDR1 LGHDT and CDR2 YNNKEL (reference sequence). This CDR3 is 15 amino acids long.

The CDR3 loop is CASSLLGSEQGYTF. The CDR3 DNA reads as TGTGCCAGCAGTCTTCTTGGATCGGAGCAAGGCTACACCTTC. The gene calls are TRBV6-5 and TRBJ1-2, with D hard to call. This CDR3 spans 14 amino acids. Germline V gene data show CDR1 as MNHEY and CDR2 as SVGAGI. V was shortened by 5 bases and J by 8 bases, with 18 bases between the two germline ends.

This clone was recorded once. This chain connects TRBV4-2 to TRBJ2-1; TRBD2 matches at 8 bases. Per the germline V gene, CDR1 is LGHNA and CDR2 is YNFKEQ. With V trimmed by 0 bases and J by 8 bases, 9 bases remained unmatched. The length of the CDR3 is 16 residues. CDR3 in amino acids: CASSQETSGGSDEQFF. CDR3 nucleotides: TGTGCCAGCAGCCAAGAAACTAGCGGAGGGAGCGATGAGCAGTTCTTC.

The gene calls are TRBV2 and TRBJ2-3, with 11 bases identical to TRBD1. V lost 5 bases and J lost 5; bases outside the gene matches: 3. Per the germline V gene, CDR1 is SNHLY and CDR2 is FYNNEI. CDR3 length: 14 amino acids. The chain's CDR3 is CASSIGTGGDTQYF. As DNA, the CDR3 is TGTGCCAGCAGTATAGGGACAGGGGGAGATACGCAGTATTTT.

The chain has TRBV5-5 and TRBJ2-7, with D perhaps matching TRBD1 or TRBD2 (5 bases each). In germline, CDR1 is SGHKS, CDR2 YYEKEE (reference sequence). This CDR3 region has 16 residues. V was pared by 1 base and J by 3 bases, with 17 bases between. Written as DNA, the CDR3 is TGTGCCAGCAGCTTGCGTACGGGACCAGTAATCTACGAGCAGTACTTC. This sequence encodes CASSLRTGPVIYEQYF.

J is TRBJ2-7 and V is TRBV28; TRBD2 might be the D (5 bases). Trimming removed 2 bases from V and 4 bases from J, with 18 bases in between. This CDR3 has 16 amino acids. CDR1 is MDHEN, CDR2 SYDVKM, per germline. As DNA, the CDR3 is TGTGCCAGCAGTTTAGACGGCGGGCCCAAGATGTACGAGCAGTACTTC. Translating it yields CASSLDGGPKMYEQYF. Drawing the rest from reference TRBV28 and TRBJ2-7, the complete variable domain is DVKVTQSSRYLVKRTGEKVFLECVQDMDHENMFWYRQDPGLGLRLIYFSYDVKMKEKGDIPEGYSVSREKKERFSLILESASTNQTSMYLCASSLDGGPKMYEQYFGPGTRLTVT.

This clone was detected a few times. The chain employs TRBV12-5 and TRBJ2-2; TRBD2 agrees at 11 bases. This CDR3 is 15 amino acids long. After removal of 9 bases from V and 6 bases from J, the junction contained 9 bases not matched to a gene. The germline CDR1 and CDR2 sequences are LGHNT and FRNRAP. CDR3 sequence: CARETSGNCSGELFF. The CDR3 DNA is TGTGCTAGAGAGACTAGCGGGAATTGTTCCGGGGAGCTGTTTTTT.

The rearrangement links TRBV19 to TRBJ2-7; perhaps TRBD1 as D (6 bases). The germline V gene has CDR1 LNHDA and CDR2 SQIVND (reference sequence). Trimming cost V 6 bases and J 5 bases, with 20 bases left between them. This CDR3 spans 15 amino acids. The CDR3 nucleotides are TGTGCCAGTAGGATGGAACAGGGTATCTTCAACGAGCAGTACTTC. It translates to CASRMEQGIFNEQYF.

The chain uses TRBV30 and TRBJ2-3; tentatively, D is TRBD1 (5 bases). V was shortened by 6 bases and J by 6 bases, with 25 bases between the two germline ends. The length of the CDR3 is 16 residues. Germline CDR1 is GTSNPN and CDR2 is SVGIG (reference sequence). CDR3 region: CACLSLQASLWDTQYF. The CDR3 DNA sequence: TGTGCCTGCCTAAGCCTACAGGCTTCTCTGTGGGATACGCAGTATTTT.

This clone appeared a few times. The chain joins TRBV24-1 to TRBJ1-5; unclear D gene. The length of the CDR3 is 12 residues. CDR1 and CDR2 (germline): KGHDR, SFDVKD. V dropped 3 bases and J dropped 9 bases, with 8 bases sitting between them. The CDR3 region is CATSDGVLPQHF. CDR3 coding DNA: TGTGCCACCAGTGATGGTGTCTTGCCCCAGCATTTT.

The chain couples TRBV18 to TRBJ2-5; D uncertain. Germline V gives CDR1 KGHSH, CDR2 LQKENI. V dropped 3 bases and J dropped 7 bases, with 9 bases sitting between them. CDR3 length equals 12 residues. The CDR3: CASSPPDGTQYF. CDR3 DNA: TGTGCCAGCTCACCCCCGGATGGGACCCAGTACTTC. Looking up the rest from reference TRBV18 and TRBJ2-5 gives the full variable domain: NAGVMQNPRHLVRRRGQEARLRCSPMKGHSHVYWYRQLPEEGLKFMVYLQKENIIDESGMPKERFSAEFPKEGPSILRIQQVVRGDSAAYFCASSPPDGTQYFGPGTRLLVL.

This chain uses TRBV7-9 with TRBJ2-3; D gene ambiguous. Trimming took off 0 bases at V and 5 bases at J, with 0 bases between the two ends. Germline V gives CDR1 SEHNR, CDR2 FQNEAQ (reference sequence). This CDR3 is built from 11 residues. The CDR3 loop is CASSLADTQYF. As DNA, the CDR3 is TGTGCCAGCAGCTTAGCAGATACGCAGTATTTT. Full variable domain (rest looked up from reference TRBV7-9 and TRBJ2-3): DTGVSQNPRHKITKRGQNVTFRCDPISEHNRLYWYRQTLGQGPEFLTYFQNEAQLEKSRLLSDRFSAERPKGSFSTLEIQRTEQGDSAMYLCASSLADTQYFGPGTRLTVL.

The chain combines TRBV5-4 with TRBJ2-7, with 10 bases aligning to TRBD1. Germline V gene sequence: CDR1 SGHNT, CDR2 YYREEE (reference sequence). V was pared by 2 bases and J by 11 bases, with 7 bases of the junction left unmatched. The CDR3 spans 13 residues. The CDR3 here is CASSLGQGGREYF. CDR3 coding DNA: TGTGCCAGCAGCTTAGGACAGGGGGGTAGGGAGTACTTC.

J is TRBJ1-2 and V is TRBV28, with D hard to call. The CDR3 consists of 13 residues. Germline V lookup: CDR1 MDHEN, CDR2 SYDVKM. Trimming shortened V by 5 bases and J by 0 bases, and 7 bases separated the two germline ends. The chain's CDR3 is CASSPRSNYGYTF. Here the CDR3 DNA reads TGTGCCAGCAGTCCAAGATCTAACTATGGCTACACCTTC.

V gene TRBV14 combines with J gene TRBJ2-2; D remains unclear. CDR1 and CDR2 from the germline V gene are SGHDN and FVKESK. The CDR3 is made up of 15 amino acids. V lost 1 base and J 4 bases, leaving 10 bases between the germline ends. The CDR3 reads CASSQVGRATGELFF. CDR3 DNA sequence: TGTGCCAGCAGCCAAGTAGGCCGGGCCACCGGGGAGCTGTTTTTT. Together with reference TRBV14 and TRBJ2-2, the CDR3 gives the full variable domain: EAGVTQFPSHSVIEKGQTVTLRCDPISGHDNLYWYRRVMGKEIKFLLHFVKESKQDESGMPNNRFLAERTGGTYSTLKVQPAELEDSGVYFCASSQVGRATGELFFGEGSRLTVL.

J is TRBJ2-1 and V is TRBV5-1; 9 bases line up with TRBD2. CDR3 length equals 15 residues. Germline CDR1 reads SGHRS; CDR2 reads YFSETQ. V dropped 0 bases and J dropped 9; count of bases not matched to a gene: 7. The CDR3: CASSLEGSGRLEQFF. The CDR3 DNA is TGCGCCAGCAGCTTGGAGGGTAGCGGGAGACTTGAGCAGTTCTTC.

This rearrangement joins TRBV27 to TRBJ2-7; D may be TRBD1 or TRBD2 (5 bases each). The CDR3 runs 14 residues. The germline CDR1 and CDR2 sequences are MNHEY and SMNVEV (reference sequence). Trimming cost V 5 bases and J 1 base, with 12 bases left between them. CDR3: CASSQWDGSYEQYF. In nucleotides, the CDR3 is TGTGCCAGCAGTCAGTGGGACGGTTCCTACGAGCAGTACTTC.

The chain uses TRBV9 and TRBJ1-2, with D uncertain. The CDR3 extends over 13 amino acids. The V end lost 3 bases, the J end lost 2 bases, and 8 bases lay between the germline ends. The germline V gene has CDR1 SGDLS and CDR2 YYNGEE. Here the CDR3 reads CASSEQPNYGYTF. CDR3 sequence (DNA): TGTGCCAGCAGCGAGCAACCAAACTATGGCTACACCTTC.

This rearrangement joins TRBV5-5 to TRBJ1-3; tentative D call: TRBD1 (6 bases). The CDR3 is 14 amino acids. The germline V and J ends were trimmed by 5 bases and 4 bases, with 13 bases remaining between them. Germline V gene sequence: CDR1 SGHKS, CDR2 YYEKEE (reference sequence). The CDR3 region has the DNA TGTGCCAGCAGTGTAGGGGGTACGGGAAACACCATATATTTT. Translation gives CASSVGGTGNTIYF.

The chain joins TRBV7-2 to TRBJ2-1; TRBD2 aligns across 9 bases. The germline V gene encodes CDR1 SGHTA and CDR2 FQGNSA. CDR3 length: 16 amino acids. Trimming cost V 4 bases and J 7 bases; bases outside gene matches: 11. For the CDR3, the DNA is TGTGCCAGCAGCTGGGCTAGCGGGACCGGGATGAATGAGCAGTTCTTC. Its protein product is CASSWASGTGMNEQFF.

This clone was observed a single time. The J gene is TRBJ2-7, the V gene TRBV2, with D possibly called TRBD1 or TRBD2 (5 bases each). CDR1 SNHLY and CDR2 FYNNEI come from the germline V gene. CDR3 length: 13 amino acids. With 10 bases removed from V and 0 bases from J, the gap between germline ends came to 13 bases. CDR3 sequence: CATRTGTSYEQYF. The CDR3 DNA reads TGTGCCACCCGGACTGGGACCTCCTACGAGCAGTACTTC.

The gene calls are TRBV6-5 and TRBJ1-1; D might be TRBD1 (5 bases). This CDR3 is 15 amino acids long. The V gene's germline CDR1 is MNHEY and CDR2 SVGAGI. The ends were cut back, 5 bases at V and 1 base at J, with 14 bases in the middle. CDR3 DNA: TGTGCCAGCAGTCTAAGCCCGGACACGAACACTGAAGCTTTCTTT. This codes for CASSLSPDTNTEAFF.